This T cell receptor beta chain was captured by sequencing in a study of shared clonotypes between healthy human individuals. The ends were cut back, 2 bases at V and 9 bases at J, with 8 bases in the middle. The germline V gene encodes CDR1 ENHRY and CDR2 SYGVKD. The CDR3 runs 12 residues. In the study's own analysis: From ImmunoSEQ came sequences covering only the junction and carrying no quality scores, so filtering differed. Sequenced by immunoSEQ multiplex PCR; TCRdb stores in-frame clones only, minus some. V, J and clone size are taken as reported in that table, and D and trimming were inferred from the DNA itself. The data contain 2 million to 3 million clones, over 85% of them seen just once; the ten biggest clones take up around 0.4%.

Material: naive CD4+ T cells from PBMCs. Subset meaning: CD45RA+ positively selected. The chain recombines TRBV10-3 with TRBJ1-5; perhaps TRBD1 as D (5 bases). This receptor was identified in a man aged 18 to 30 in good health. Some clones in this sample may be carry-over from other donors' samples. The CDR3 DNA follows: TGTGCCATCAGTGAGCTGGGGACGCCCCAGCATTTT. It is translated as CAISELGTPQHF.